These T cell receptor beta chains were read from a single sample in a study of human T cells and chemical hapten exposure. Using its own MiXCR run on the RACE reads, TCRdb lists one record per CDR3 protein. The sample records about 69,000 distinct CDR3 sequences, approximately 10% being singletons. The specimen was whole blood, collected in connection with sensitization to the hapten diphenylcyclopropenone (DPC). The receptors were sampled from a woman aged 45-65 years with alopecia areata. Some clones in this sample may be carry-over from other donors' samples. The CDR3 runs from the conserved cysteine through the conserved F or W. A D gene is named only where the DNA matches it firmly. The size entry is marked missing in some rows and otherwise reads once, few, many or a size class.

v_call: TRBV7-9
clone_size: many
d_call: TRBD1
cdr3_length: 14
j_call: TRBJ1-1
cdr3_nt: TGTGCCAGCAGCCGGGGACAGGGAAACACTGAAGCTTTCTTT
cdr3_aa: CASSRGQGNTEAFF

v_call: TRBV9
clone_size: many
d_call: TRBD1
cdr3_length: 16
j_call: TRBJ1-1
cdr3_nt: TGTGCCAGCAGCGTAGCCCAGACAGGGCCGAACACTGAAGCTTTCTTT
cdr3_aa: CASSVAQTGPNTEAFF

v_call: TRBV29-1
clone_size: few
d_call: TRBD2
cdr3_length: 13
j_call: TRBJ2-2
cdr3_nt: TGCAGCGCGTACACGGGGGGCACCGGGGAGCTGTTTTTT
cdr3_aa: CSAYTGGTGELFF

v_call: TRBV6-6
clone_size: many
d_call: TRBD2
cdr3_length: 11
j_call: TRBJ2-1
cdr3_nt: TGTGCCAGCAGCCGCGGGGGGGAGCAGTTCTTC
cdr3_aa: CASSRGGEQFF

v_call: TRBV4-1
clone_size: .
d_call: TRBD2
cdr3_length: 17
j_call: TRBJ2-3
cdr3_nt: TGCGCCAGCAGCCAGCAACCCACTAGCGGACACACAGATACGCAGTATTTT
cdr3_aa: CASSQQPTSGHTDTQYF

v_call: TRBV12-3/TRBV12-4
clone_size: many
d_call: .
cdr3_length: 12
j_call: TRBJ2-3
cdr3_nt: TGTGCCAGCAGTTGGGGCTCCGATACGCAGTATTTT
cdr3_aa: CASSWGSDTQYF

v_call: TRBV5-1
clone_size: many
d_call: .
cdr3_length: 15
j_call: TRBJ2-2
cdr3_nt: TGCGCCAGCCGTTCAGAGCCAGGGAGCACCGGGGAGCTGTTTTTT
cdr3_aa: CASRSEPGSTGELFF

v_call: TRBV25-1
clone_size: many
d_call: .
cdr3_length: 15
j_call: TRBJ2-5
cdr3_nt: TGTGCCAGCAGTGATTTGGGGGGACGGGAAGAGACCCAGTACTTC
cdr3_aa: CASSDLGGREETQYF

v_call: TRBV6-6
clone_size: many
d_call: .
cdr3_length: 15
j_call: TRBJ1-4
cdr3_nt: TGTGCCAGCATCTCACGGCGAGACAGTAATGAAAAACTGTTTTTT
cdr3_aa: CASISRRDSNEKLFF

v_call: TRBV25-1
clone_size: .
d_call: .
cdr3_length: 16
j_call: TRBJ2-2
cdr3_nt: TGTGCCAGCAGTGAATATCTGGGATCGGACACCGGGGAGCTGTTTTTT
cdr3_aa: CASSEYLGSDTGELFF

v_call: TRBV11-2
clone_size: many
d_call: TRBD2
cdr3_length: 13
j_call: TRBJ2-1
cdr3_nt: TGTGCCAGCAGGCCTAGCGGGAGTCTTGAGCAGTTCTTC
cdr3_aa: CASRPSGSLEQFF

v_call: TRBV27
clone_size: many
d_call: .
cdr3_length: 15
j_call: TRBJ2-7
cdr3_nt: TGTGCCAGCAACCGGGGCAGCGGCTCCTCCTACGAGCAGTACTTC
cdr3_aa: CASNRGSGSSYEQYF

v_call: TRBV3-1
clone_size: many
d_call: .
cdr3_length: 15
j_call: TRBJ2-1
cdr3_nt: TGTGCCAGCAGCCAAGAGCCCCTCCGGGGTGGGGAGCAGTTCTTC
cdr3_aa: CASSQEPLRGGEQFF

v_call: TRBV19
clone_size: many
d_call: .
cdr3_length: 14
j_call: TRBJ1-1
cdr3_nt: TGTGCCAGTAGACGGGGACGGCTGAACACTGAAGCTTTCTTT
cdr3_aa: CASRRGRLNTEAFF

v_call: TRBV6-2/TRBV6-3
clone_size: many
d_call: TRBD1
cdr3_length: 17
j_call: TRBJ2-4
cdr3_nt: TGTGCCACCCGACAGGGCATGCTTAACTTAGCCAAAAACATTCAGTACTTC
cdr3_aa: CATRQGMLNLAKNIQYF

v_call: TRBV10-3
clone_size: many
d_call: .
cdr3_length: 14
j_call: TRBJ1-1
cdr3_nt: TGTGCCATCAGTACACCGGGCCCTAACACTGAAGCTTTCTTT
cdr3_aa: CAISTPGPNTEAFF